These 5 T cell receptor beta chains share one sample of origin, sequenced in a study of blood T cells in healthy people across ages. For the second PCR, which ran for 7 to 11 cycles, a sample-barcoded 5' primer and a J-beta primer mix were used. Each CDR3 protein is one row after TCRdb ran MiXCR on the 5' RACE reads. This table holds roughly 1,300,000 distinct CDR3 sequences, 55% to 75% found once. The sequenced material came from blood. Receptor source: a man younger than 30 in good health.

The chain joins TRBV29-1 to TRBJ1-2; no clear D. Trimming cost V 6 bases and J 6 bases, with 14 bases left between them. This CDR3 spans 12 amino acids. Germline V gene sequence: CDR1 SQVTM, CDR2 ANQGSEA. CDR3 DNA: TGCAGCGTCGGCCCCAGTGGAAATGGCTACACCTTC. Its protein is CSVGPSGNGYTF.

The chain joins TRBV30 to TRBJ2-7; possibly TRBD2 for D (5 bases). This CDR3 has 10 residues. The V end was cut by 5 bases, the J end by 6 bases, with 8 bases between. Germline CDR1 and CDR2: GTSNPN and SVGIG (reference sequence). CDR3 in amino acids: CAWGLPEQYF. In DNA form, the CDR3 reads TGTGCCTGGGGACTCCCCGAGCAGTACTTC.

The chain recombines TRBV7-9 with TRBJ2-5, with D perhaps assigned TRBD1 or TRBD2 (5 bases each). The V end was cut by 5 bases, the J end by 3 bases, with 16 bases between. Germline V CDR1 and CDR2: SEHNR, FQNEAQ (reference sequence). The CDR3 spans 15 residues. The CDR3: CASSRQGEDEETQYF. In DNA, the CDR3 is TGTGCCAGCAGCCGTCAGGGAGAAGATGAAGAGACCCAGTACTTC.

This chain joins TRBV19 and TRBJ1-5, with D unclear. V was shortened by 7 bases and J by 4 bases, with 8 bases between the two germline ends. In germline, CDR1 is LNHDA, CDR2 SQIVND (reference sequence). The CDR3 spans 12 residues. The CDR3 loop is CASTLGNQPQHF. CDR3 DNA sequence: TGTGCCAGTACTCTGGGTAATCAGCCCCAGCATTTT.

The chain uses TRBV7-2 and TRBJ2-7; 7 nucleotides align to TRBD2. After removal of 3 bases from V and 6 bases from J, the junction contained 5 bases not matched to a gene. The CDR3 loop spans 13 amino acids. Per germline, CDR1 SGHTA and CDR2 FQGNSA. The CDR3 nucleotides read TGTGCCAGCAGCTTCGGGACTACGGCCGAGCAGTACTTC. Residues: CASSFGTTAEQYF.